This TCR beta chain was identified during a study of radiotherapy plus CTLA-4 blockade in lung cancer (dated by TCRdb to about 2018). Describing the broader study: Among the enrolled patients, approximately 17% had an objective response, and 31% reached disease control.

On this clone: The specificity of this receptor is unknown. Base quality data are lacking; no much larger clone is found one base away. The same CDR3 is also encoded by other DNA sequences in this sample.

Taken from cysteine to phenylalanine, the CDR3 has 15 residues. The DNA shown is the 45-base CDR3, in frame from base 1. V ends up 4 bases short and J 4 bases short, with an unmatched junction base count of 6. CDR1 and CDR2, looked up from the germline V gene, are SGHTA and FQGTGA. In this study, focal radiation therapy paired with CTLA-4 blockade (ipilimumab) was tested in patients who had chemo-refractory metastatic non-small-cell lung cancer. Libraries came from the immunoSEQ multiplex PCR assay. TCRdb provides this immuneACCESS table in a form limited to in-frame rearrangements. Some clones are lacking; in checked studies, under half of them reflect an unresolved V gene, and why the rest are absent is not known. The sample table records roughly 120,000 clones; around 75% of these occur just once. The top ten clonotypes cover roughly 5% of the sample. What the authors observed across the whole study: Early dynamic changes in blood T cell clones, together with increased serum interferon-beta after radiation, were reported as the strongest predictors of response. TCR clones derived from tumors expanded in peripheral blood after treatment with radiotherapy and ipilimumab.

This specimen was peripheral blood, taken from a patient treated with radiotherapy plus ipilimumab. This sequence originates from a human donor with non-small cell lung cancer who had a partial response to radiotherapy plus ipilimumab. The chain was built from TRBV7-3 and TRBJ2-3, with 9 bases matching TRBD2. The CDR3 protein sequence reads: CASSSLAGGADTQYF. The nucleotide sequence is TGTGCCAGCAGCTCCTTGGCGGGAGGGGCAGATACGCAGTATTTT.